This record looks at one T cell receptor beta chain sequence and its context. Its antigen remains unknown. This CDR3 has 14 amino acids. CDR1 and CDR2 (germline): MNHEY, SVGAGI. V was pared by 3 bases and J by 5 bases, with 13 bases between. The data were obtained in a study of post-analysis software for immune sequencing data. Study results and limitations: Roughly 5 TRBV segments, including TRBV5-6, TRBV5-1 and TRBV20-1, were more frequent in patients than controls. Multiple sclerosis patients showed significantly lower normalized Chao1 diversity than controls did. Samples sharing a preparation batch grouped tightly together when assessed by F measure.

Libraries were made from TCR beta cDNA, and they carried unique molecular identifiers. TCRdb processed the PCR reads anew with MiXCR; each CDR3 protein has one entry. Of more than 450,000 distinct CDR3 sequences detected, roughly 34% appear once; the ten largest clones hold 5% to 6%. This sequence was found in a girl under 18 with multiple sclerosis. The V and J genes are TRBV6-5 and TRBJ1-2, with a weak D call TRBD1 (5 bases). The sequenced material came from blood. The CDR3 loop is CASSYYGAGYGYTF. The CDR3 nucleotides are TGTGCCAGCAGTTATTACGGGGCGGGTTATGGCTACACCTTC.